This entry describes one TCR beta chain. The sample is drawn from a study of blood T cell repertoires in COVID-19. Study information: From T cells, B-cell-depleted T cells, or PBMCs came the material, which was cDNA or gDNA.

The method was immunoSEQ multiplex PCR; TCRdb's version includes in-frame clones alone and lacks a portion of them. This table holds under 400,000 clones, roughly 89% found once. Sequenced: peripheral blood. The TCR originated in a woman aged 55-69 years with COVID-19, enrolled during active disease.

Written as DNA, the CDR3 is TGTGCCAGCAGTCCTGCCTGGGGAGTTAACACTGAAGCTTTCTTT. It codes for CASSPAWGVNTEAFF. The rearrangement links TRBV28 to TRBJ1-1, with D hard to call. Germline lookup yields CDR1 MDHEN and CDR2 SYDVKM. There are 15 residues in the CDR3. V gave up 5 bases and J gave up 2 bases, with 15 bases separating them.